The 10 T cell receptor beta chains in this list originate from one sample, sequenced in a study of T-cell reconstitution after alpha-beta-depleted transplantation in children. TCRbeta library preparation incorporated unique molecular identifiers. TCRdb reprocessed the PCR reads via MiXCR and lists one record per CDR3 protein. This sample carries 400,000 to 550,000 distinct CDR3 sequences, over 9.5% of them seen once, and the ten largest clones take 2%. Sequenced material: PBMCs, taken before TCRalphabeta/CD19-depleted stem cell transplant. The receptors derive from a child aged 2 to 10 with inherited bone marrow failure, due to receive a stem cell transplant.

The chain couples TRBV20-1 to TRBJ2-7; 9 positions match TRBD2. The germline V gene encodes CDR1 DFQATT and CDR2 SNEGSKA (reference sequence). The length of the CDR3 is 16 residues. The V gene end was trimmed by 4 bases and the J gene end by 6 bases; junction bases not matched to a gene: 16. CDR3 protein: CSAMTHSGSRSSEQYF. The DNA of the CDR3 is TGCAGTGCTATGACCCATAGCGGGAGCCGTTCGTCCGAGCAGTACTTC.

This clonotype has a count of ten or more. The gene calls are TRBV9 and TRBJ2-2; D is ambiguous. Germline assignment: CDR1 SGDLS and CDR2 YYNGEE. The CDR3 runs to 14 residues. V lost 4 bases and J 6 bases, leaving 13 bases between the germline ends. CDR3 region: CASSLHRSAGELFF. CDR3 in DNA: TGTGCCAGCAGCCTCCATAGGTCCGCCGGGGAGCTGTTTTTT.

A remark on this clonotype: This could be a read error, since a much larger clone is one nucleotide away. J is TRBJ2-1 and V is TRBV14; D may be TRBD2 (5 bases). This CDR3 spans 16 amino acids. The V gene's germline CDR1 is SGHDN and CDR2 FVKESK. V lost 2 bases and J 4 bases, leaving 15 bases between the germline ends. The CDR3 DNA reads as TGTGCCAGCAGCCAATGGATAGAACTAGGATACAATGAGCAGTTCTTC. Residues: CASSQWIELGYNEQFF.

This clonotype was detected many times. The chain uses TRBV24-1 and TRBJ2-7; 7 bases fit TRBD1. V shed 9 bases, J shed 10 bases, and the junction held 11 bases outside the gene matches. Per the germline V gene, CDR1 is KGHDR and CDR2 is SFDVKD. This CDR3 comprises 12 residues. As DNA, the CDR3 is TGTGCCACCCGGGACAGAAAAACTTACCAGTACTTC. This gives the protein CATRDRKTYQYF.

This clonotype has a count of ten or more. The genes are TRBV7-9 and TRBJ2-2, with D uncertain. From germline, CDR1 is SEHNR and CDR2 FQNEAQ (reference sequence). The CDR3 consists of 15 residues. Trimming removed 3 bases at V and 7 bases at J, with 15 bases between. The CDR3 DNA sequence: TGTGCCAGCAGCTTTTCCCCTTACAAGGGCGGGGAGCTGTTTTTT. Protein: CASSFSPYKGGELFF.

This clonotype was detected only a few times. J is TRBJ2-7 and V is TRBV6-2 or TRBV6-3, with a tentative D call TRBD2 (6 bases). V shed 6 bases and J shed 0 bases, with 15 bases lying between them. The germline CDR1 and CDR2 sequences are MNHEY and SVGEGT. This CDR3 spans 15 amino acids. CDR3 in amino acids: CASRTKGLASYEQYF. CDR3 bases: TGTGCCAGCAGAACCAAGGGACTGGCCTCCTACGAGCAGTACTTC.

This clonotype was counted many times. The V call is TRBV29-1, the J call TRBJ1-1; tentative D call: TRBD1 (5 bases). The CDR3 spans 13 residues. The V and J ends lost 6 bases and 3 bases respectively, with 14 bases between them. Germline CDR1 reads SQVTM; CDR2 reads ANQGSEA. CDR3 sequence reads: CSVQGGIYTEAFF. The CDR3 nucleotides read TGCAGCGTCCAGGGAGGGATATACACTGAAGCTTTCTTT.

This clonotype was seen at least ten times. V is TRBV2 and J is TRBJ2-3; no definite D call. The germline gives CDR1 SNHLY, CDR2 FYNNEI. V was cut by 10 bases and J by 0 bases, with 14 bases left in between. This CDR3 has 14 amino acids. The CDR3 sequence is CAIRAPYSTDTQYF. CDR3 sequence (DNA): TGTGCCATCCGCGCTCCTTATAGCACAGATACGCAGTATTTT.

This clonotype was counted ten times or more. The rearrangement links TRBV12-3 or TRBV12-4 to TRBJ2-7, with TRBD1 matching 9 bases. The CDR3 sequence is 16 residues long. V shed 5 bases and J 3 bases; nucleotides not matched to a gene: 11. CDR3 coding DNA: TGTGCCAGCAGTCCCTCCAAGGGACAGGGACACTACGAGCAGTACTTC. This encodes CASSPSKGQGHYEQYF.

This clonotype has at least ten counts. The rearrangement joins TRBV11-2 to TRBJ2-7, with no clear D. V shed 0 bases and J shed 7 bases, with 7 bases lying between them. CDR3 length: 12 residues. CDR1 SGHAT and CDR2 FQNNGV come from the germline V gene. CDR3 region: CASSLDTGEQYF. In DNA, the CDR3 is TGTGCCAGCAGCTTAGACACTGGGGAGCAGTACTTC.